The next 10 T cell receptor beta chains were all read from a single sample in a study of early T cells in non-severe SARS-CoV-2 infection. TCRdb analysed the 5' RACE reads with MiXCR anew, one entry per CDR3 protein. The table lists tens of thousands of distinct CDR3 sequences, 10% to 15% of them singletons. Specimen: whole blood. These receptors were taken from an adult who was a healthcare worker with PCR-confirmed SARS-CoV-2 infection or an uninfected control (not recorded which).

This CDR3 is CASSPRHSSTEAFF. CDR3 nucleotide sequence: TGTGCCAGCAGTCCCCGACACTCGAGCACTGAAGCTTTCTTT. The chain links TRBV12-3 or TRBV12-4 to TRBJ1-1; no reliable D call. The germline V and J ends were trimmed by 5 bases and 4 bases, with 14 bases remaining between them. This CDR3 is 14 amino acids long.

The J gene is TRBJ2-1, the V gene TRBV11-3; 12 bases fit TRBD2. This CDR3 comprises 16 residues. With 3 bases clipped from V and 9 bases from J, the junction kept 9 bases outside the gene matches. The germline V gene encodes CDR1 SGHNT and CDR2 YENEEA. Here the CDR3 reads CASSFRRTSGAGEQFF. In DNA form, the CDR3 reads TGTGCCAGCAGCTTTCGCCGGACTAGCGGGGCAGGTGAGCAGTTCTTC. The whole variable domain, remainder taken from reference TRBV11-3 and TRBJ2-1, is EAGVVQSPRYKIIEKKQPVAFWCNPISGHNTLYWYLQNLGQGPELLIRYENEEAVDDSQLPKDRFSAERLKGVDSTLKIQPAELGDSAVYLCASSFRRTSGAGEQFFGPGTRLTVL.

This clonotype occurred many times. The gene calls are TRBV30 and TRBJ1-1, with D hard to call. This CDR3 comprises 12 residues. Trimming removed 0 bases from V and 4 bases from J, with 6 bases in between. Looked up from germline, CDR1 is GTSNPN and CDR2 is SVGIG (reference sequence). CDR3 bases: TGTGCCTGGAGTGTAAAATCCACTGAAGCTTTCTTT. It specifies CAWSVKSTEAFF.

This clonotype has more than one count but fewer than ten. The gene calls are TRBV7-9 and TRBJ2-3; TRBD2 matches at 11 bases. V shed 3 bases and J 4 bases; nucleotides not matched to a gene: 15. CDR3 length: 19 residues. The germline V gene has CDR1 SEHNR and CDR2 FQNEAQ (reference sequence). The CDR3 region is CASSFRVELAGAAADTQYF. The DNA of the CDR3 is TGTGCCAGCAGCTTTAGGGTCGAACTAGCGGGAGCCGCCGCAGATACGCAGTATTTT.

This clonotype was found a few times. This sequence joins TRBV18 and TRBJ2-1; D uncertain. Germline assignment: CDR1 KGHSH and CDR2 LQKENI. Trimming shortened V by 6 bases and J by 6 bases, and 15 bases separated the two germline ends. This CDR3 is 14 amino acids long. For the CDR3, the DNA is TGTGCCAGCTCCCCGGTCGACTGGGGCAATGAGCAGTTCTTC. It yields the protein CASSPVDWGNEQFF.

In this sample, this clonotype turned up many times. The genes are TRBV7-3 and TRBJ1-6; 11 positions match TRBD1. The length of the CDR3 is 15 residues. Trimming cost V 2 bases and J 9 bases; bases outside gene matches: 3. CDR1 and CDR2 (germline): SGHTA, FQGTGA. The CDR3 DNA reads TGTGCCAGCAGCTTACTGGGACAGGGGGGTTCACCCCTCCACTTT. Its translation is CASSLLGQGGSPLHF. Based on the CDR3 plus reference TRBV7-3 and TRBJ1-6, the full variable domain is GAGVSQTPSNKVTEKGKYVELRCDPISGHTALYWYRQSLGQGPEFLIYFQGTGAADDSGLPNDRFFAVRPEGSVSTLKIQRTERGDSAVYLCASSLLGQGGSPLHFGNGTRLTVT.

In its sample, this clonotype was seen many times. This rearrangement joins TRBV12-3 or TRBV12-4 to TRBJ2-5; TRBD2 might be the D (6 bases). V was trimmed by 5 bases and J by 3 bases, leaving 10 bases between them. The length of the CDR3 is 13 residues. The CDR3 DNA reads TGTGCCAGCAGTCCGGGGGAGGAAGAGACCCAGTACTTC. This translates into CASSPGEEETQYF.

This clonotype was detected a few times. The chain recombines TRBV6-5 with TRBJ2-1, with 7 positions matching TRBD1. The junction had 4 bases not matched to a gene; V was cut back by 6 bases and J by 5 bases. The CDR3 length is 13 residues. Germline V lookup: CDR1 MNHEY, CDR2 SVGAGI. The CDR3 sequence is CASRGTEDNEQFF. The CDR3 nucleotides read TGTGCCAGCAGGGGGACAGAAGACAATGAGCAGTTCTTC.

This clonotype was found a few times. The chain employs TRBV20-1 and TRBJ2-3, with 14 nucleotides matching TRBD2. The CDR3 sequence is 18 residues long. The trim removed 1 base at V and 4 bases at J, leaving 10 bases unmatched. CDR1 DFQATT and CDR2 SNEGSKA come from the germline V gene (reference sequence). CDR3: CSARGLGLAGGIADTQYF. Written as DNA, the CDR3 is TGCAGTGCTAGAGGTTTAGGACTAGCGGGAGGAATCGCAGATACGCAGTATTTT.

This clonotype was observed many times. In DNA, the CDR3 is TGCAGTCCCTCGGCGGGGCAAGAGACCCAGTACTTC. Translation: CSPSAGQETQYF. V and J are TRBV20-1 and TRBJ2-5; the D gene is possibly TRBD2 (6 bases). The CDR3 is 12 amino acids. Germline V gives CDR1 DFQATT, CDR2 SNEGSKA (reference sequence). Trimming took 8 bases from V and 2 from J, leaving 12 bases between them.